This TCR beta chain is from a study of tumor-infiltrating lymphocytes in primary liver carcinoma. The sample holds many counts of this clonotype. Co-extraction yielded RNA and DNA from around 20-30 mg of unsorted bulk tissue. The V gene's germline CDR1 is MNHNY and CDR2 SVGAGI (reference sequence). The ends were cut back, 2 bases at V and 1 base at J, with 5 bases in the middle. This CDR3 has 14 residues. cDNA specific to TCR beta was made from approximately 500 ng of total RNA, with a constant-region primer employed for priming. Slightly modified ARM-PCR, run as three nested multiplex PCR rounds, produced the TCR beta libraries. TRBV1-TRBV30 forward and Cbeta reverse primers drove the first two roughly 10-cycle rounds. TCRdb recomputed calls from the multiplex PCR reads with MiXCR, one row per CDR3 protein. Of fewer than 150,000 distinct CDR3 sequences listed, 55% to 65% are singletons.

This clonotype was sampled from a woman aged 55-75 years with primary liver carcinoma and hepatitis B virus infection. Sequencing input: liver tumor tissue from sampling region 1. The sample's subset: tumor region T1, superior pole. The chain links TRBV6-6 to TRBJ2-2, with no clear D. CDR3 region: CASSYRQNTGELFF. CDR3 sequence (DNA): TGTGCCAGCAGTTACAGGCAGAACACCGGGGAGCTGTTTTTT.